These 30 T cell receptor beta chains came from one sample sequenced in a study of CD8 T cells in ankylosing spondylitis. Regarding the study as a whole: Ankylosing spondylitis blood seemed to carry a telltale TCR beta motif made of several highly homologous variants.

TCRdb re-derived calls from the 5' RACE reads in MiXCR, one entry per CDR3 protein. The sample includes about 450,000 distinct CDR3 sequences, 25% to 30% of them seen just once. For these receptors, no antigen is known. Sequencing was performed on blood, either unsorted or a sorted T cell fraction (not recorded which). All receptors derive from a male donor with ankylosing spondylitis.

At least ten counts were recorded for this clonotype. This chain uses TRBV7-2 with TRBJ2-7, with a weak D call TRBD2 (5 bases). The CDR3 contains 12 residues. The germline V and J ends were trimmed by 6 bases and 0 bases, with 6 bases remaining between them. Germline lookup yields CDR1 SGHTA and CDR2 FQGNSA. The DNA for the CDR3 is TGTGCCAGCAGAGGGAGCTCCTACGAGCAGTACTTC. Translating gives CASRGSSYEQYF.

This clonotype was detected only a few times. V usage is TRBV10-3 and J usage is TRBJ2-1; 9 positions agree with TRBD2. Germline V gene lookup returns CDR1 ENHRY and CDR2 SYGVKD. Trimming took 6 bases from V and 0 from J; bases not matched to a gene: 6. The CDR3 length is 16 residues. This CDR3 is CAIRPNSGSSYNEQFF. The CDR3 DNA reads TGTGCCATCAGACCCAATAGCGGGAGCTCCTACAATGAGCAGTTCTTC.

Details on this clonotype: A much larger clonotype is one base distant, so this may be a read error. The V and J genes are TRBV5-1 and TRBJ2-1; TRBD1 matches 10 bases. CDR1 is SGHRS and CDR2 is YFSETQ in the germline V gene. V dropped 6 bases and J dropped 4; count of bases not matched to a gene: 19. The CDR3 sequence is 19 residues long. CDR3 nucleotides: TGCGCCAGCATCTTCAGAACCGGCCAGGGACAGGGGCGGTACAATGAGCAGTTCTTC. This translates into CASIFRTGQGQGRYNEQFF.

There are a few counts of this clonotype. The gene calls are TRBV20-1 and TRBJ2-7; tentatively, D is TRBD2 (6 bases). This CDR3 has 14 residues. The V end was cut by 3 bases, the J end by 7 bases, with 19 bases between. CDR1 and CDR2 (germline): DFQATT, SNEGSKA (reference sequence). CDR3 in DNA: TGCAGTGCTAGCCCCGGAGGGCCTTCTCGGGAGCAGTACTTC. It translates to CSASPGGPSREQYF.

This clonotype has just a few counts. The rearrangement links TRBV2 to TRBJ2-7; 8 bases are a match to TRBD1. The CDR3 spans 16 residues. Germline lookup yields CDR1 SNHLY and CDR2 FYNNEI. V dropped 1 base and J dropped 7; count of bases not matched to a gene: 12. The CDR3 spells CASSEGGQVWSEEQYV. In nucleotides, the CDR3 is TGTGCCAGCAGTGAAGGGGGACAGGTCTGGTCCGAAGAGCAGTACGTC.

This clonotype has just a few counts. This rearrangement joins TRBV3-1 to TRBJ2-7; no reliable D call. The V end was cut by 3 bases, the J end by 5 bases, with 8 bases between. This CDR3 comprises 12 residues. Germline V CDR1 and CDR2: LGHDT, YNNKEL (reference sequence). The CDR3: CASSHLKDEQYF. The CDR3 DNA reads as TGTGCCAGCAGCCATTTGAAGGACGAGCAGTACTTC.

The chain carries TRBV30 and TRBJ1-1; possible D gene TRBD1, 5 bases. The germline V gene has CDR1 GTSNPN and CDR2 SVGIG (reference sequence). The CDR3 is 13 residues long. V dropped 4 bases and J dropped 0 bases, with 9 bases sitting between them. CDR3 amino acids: CAWTGRLNTEAFF. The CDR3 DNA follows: TGTGCCTGGACGGGACGGTTGAACACTGAAGCTTTCTTT.

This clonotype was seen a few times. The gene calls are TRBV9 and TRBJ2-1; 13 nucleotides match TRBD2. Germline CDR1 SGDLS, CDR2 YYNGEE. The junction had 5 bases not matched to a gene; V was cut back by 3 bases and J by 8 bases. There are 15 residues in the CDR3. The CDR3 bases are TGTGCCAGCAGCGCTGGGACTAGCGGGAACGATGAGCAGTTCTTC. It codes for CASSAGTSGNDEQFF.

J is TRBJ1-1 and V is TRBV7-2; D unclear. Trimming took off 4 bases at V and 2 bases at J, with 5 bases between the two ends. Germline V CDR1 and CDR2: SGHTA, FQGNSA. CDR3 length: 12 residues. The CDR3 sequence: CASSYDNTEAFF. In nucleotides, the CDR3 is TGTGCCAGCAGCTACGACAACACTGAAGCTTTCTTT.

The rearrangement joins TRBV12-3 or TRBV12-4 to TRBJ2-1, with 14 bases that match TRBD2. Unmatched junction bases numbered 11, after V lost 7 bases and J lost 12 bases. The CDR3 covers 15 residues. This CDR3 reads CASNKPGLAGDTQFF. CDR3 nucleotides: TGTGCCAGCAATAAACCGGGACTAGCGGGAGACACGCAGTTCTTC.

Here the CDR3 reads CASRSTGLFPYEQYV. The CDR3 nucleotides read TGTGCCAGCAGGTCGACAGGGCTATTCCCCTACGAGCAGTACGTC. The V gene is TRBV6-1, the J gene TRBJ2-7, with TRBD1 identical over 7 bases. Germline assignment: CDR1 MNHNS and CDR2 SASEGT. J was trimmed by 2 bases and V by 6 bases; bases with no gene match: 10. The CDR3 runs to 15 residues.

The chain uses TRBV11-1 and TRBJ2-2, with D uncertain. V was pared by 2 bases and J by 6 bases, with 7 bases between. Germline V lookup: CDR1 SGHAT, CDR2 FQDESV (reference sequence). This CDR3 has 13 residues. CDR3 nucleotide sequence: TGTGCCAGCAGCTTATTTTTGGCCGGGGAGCTGTTTTTT. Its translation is CASSLFLAGELFF. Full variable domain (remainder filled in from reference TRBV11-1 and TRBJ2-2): EAEVAQSPRYKITEKSQAVAFWCDPISGHATLYWYRQILGQGPELLVQFQDESVVDDSQLPKDRFSAERLKGVDSTLKIQPAELGDSAMYLCASSLFLAGELFFGEGSRLTVL.

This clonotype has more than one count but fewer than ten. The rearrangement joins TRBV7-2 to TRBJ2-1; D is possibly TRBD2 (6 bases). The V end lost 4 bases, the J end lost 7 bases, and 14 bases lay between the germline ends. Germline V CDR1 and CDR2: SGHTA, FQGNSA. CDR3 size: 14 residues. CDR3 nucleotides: TGTGCCAGCAGCTCCACTAGCTGGGGAAATGAGCAGTTCTTC. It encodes CASSSTSWGNEQFF.

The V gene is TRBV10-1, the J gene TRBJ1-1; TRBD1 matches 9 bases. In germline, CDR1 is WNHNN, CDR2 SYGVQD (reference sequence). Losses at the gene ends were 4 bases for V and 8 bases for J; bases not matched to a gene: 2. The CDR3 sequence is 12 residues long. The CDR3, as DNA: TGCGCCAGCAGTGGAACAGGGGGCGAAGCTTTCTTT. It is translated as CASSGTGGEAFF.

The CDR3 loop reads CASSSLAGEQGGEQFF. CDR3 DNA: TGTGCCAGCAGCTCACTAGCGGGAGAGCAGGGGGGTGAGCAGTTCTTC. The chain links TRBV7-6 to TRBJ2-1; 11 positions match TRBD2. CDR3 size: 16 residues. V lost 4 bases and J lost 9; bases outside the gene matches: 11. CDR1 and CDR2 from the germline V gene are SGHVS and FNYEAQ.

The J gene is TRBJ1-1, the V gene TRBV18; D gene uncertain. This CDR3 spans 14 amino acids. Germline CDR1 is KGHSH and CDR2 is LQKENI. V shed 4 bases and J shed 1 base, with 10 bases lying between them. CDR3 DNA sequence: TGTGCCAGCTCACGTATGGTAAGGAACACTGAAGCTTTCTTT. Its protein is CASSRMVRNTEAFF.

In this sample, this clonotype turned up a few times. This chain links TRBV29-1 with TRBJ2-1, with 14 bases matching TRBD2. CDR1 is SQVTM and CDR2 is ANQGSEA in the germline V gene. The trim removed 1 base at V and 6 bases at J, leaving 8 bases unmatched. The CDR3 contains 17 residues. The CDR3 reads CSVEAPGTSGSLNEQFF. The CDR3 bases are TGCAGCGTTGAAGCCCCCGGGACTAGCGGGAGTCTCAATGAGCAGTTCTTC.

In nucleotides, the CDR3 is TGTGCCTGGAGTGTAAAGGGCAGGTTCTATGGCTACACCTTC. Protein sequence: CAWSVKGRFYGYTF. The V and J genes are TRBV30 and TRBJ1-2; D remains ambiguous. The V end lost 0 bases, the J end lost 4 bases, and 12 bases lay between the germline ends. The CDR3 consists of 14 residues. In germline, CDR1 is GTSNPN, CDR2 SVGIG (reference sequence).

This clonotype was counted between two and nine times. In DNA form, the CDR3 reads TGTGCCAGCAGTTTTGGGACAGGGATGGTGAACACTGAAGCTTTCTTT. Translated, it gives CASSFGTGMVNTEAFF. The V call is TRBV11-2, the J call TRBJ1-1, with 9 bases fitting TRBD1. In germline, CDR1 is SGHAT, CDR2 FQNNGV. J lost 0 bases, V lost 6 bases, and 8 bases had no gene match. There are 16 residues in the CDR3.

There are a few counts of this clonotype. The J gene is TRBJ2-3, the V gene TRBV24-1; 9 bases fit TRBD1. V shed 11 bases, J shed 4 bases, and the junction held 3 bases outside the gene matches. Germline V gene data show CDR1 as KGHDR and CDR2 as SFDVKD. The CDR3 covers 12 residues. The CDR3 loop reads CAIQGASDTQYF. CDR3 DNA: TGTGCCATACAGGGGGCTTCAGATACGCAGTATTTT.

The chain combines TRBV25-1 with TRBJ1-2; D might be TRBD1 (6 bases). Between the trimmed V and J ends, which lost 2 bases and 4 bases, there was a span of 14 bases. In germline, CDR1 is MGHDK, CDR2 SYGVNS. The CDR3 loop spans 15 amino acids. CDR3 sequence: CASSEDTGHLYGYTF. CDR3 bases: TGTGCCAGCAGTGAAGATACGGGACATCTCTATGGCTACACCTTC.

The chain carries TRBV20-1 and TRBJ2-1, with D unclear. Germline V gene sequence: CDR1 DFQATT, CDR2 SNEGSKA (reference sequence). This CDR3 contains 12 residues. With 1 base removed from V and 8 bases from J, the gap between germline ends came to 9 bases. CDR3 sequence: CSARAFIDEQFF. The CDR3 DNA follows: TGCAGTGCTAGAGCGTTTATCGATGAGCAGTTCTTC.

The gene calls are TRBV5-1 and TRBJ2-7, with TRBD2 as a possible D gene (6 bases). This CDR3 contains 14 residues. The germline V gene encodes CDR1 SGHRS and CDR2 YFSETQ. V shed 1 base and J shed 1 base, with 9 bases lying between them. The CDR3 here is CASSLPGRSYEQYF. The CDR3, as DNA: TGCGCCAGCAGCTTGCCAGGGAGGTCCTACGAGCAGTACTTC.

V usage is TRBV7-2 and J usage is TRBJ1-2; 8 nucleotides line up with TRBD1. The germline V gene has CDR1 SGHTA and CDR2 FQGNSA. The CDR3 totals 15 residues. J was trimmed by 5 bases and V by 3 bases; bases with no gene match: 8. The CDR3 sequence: CASSFDRGGMYGYTF. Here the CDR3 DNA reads TGTGCCAGCAGCTTTGACAGGGGAGGGATGTATGGCTACACCTTC.

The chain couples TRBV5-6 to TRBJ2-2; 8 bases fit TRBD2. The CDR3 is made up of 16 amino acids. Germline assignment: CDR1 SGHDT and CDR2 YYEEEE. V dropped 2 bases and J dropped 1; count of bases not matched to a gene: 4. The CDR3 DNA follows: TGTGCCAGCAGCTTAGGACTAGCAAGGAACACCGGGGAGCTGTTTTTT. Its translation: CASSLGLARNTGELFF.

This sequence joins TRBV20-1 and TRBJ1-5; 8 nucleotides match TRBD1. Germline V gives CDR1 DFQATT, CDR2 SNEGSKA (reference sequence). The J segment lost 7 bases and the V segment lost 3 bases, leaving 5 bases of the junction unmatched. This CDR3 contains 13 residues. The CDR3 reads CSASRDRYQPQHF. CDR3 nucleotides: TGCAGTGCTAGTCGGGACAGGTACCAGCCCCAGCATTTT.

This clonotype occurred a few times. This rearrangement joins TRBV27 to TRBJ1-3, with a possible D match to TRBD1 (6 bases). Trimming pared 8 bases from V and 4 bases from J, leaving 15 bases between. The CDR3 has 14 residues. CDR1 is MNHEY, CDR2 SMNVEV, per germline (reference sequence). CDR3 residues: CASARGALGNTIYF. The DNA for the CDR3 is TGTGCCAGCGCTAGGGGGGCTCTGGGAAACACCATATATTTT.

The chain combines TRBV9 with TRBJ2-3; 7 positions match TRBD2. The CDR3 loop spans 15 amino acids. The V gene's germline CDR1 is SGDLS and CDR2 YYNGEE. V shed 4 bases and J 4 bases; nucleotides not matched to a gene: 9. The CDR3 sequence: CASSPRGGGPDTQYF. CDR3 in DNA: TGTGCCAGCAGCCCCCGTGGCGGGGGACCAGATACGCAGTATTTT.

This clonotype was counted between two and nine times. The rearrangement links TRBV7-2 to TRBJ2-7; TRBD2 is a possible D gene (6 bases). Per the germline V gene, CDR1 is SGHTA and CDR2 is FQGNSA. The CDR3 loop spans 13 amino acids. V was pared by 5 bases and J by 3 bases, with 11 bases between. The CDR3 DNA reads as TGTGCCAGCAGCGAGAGCGGGTACTACGAGCAGTACTTC. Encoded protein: CASSESGYYEQYF.

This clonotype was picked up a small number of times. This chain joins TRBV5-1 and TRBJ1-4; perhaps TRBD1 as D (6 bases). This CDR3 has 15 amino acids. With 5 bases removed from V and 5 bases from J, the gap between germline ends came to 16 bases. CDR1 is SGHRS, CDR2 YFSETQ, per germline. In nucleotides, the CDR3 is TGCGCCAGCAGTCAAACGGGGACATCAAATGAAAAACTGTTTTTT. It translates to CASSQTGTSNEKLFF.